Listed here are 4 T cell receptor beta chains from one sample, sequenced in a study of OX40 agonist ivuxolimab in advanced cancers. Generated by immunoSEQ multiplex PCR, the TCRdb table keeps only in-frame clones and is missing some. The profile shows about 54,000 clones, 90% to 95% of them singletons. The input for sequencing was CD4+ or CD8+ T cells sorted from blood, taken in a trial of the OX40 agonist ivuxolimab. Receptor source: an adult with an advanced solid tumor such as melanoma, head and neck, liver or kidney cancer.

By share, this clone ranks as medium-sized. J is TRBJ2-2 and V is TRBV19, with unresolved D. In germline, CDR1 is LNHDA, CDR2 SQIVND (reference sequence). The CDR3 is made up of 15 amino acids. Trimming removed 9 bases at V and 4 bases at J, with 18 bases between. The CDR3 protein is CASRPTRSSTGELFF. The CDR3, as DNA: TGTGCCAGCCGTCCCACCCGATCAAGCACCGGGGAGCTGTTTTTT. The full variable domain, with the rest looked up from reference TRBV19 and TRBJ2-2, is DGGITQSPKYLFRKEGQNVTLSCEQNLNHDAMYWYRQDPGQGLRLIYYSQIVNDFQKGDIAEGYSVSREKKESFPLTVTSAQKNPTAFYLCASRPTRSSTGELFFGEGSRLTVL.

The chain uses TRBV4-3 and TRBJ2-2, with 7 bases fitting TRBD1. After removal of 8 bases from V and 2 bases from J, the junction contained 5 bases not matched to a gene. From germline, CDR1 is LGHNA and CDR2 YSLEER. The CDR3 spans 14 residues. The CDR3 loop reads CASRRDRNTGELFF. The CDR3 DNA is TGCGCCAGCCGCCGGGACAGAAACACCGGGGAGCTGTTTTTT.

This chain connects TRBV23-1 to TRBJ2-2, with TRBD2 as a possible D gene (7 bases). TRBV23-1 is placed among ORFs of uncertain function. V lost 7 bases and J 5 bases, leaving 17 bases between the germline ends. The CDR3 is made up of 15 amino acids. Here the CDR3 reads CASKRGRVSTGELFF. The CDR3 nucleotides read TGCGCCAGCAAAAGGGGGAGGGTAAGTACCGGGGAGCTGTTTTTT.

The rearrangement joins TRBV6-5 to TRBJ1-6; TRBD1 agrees at 8 bases. The CDR3 totals 16 residues. V was pared by 2 bases and J by 5 bases, with 5 bases of the junction left unmatched. Per germline, CDR1 MNHEY and CDR2 SVGAGI. This chain's CDR3 is CASSYDGTGDNSPLHF. The CDR3 nucleotides are TGTGCCAGCAGTTACGATGGGACAGGAGATAATTCACCCCTCCACTTT.